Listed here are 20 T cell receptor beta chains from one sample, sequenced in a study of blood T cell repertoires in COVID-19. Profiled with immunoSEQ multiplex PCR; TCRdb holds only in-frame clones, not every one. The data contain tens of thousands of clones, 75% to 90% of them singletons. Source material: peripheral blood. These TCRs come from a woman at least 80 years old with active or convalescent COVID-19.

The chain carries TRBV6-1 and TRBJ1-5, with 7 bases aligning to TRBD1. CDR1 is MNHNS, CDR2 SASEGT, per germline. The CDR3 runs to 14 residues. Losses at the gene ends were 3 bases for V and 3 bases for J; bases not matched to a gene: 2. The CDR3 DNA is TGTGCCAGCAGTGATACAGGGGTCAATCAGCCCCAGCATTTT. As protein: CASSDTGVNQPQHF.

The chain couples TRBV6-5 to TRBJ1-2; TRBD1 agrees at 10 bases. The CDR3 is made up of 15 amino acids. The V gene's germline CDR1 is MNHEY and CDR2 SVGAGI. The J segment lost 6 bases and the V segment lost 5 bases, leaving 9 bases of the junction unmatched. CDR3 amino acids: CASSPGTGVRDGYTF. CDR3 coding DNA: TGTGCCAGCAGTCCGGGGACAGGGGTAAGGGATGGCTACACCTTC.

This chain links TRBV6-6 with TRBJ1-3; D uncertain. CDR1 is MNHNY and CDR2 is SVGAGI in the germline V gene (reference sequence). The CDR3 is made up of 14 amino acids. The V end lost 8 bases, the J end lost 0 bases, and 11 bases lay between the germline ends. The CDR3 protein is CASGGGSSGNTIYF. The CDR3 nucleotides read TGTGCCAGCGGAGGAGGGAGCTCTGGAAACACCATATATTTT.

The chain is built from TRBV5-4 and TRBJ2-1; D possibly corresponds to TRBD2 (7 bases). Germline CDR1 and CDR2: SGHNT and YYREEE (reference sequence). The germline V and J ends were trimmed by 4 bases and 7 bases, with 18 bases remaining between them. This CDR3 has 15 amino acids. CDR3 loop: CASSERGGAGNEQFF. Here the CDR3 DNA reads TGTGCCAGCAGCGAAAGAGGGGGAGCGGGAAATGAGCAGTTCTTC.

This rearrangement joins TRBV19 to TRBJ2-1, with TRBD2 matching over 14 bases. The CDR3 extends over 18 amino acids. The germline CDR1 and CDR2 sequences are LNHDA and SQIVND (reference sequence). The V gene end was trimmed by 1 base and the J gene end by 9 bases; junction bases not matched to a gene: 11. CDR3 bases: TGTGCCAGTAGTATAGGTCCAGGTATGACTAGCGGGAGGGGTGAGCAGTTCTTC. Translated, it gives CASSIGPGMTSGRGEQFF.

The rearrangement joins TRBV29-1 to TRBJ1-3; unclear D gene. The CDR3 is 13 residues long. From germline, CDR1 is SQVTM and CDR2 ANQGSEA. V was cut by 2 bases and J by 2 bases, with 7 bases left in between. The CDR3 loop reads CSVELKTGNTIYF. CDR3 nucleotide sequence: TGCAGCGTTGAACTAAAAACTGGAAACACCATATATTTT. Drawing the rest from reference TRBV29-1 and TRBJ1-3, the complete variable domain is SAVISQKPSRDICQRGTSLTIQCQVDSQVTMMFWYRQQPGQSLTLIATANQGSEATYESGFVIDKFPISRPNLTFSTLTVSNMSPEDSSIYLCSVELKTGNTIYFGEGSWLTVV.

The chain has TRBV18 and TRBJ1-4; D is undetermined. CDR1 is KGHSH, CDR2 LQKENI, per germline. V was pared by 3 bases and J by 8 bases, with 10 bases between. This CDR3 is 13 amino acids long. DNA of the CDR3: TGTGCCAGCTCACCGGGAGTTCGCGAAAAACTGTTTTTT. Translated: CASSPGVREKLFF.

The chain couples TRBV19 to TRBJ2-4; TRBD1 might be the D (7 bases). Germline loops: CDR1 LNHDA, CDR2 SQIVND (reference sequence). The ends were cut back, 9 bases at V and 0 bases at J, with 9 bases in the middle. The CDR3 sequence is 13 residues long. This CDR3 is CASRGVAKNIQYF. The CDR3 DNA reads TGTGCCAGCAGGGGGGTAGCCAAAAACATTCAGTACTTC.

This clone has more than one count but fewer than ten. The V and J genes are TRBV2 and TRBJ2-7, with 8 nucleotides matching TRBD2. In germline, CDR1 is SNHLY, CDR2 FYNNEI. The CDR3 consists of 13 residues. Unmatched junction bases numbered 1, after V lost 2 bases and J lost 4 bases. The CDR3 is CASSESGSYEQYF. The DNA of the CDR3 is TGTGCCAGCAGTGAAAGCGGGAGTTACGAGCAGTACTTC.

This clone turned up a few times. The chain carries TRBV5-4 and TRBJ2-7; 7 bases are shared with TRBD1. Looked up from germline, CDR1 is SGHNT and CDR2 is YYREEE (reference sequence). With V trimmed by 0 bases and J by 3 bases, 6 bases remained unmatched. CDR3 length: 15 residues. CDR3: CASSLGRQGYYEQYF. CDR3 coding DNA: TGTGCCAGCAGCTTGGGACGACAGGGTTACTACGAGCAGTACTTC.

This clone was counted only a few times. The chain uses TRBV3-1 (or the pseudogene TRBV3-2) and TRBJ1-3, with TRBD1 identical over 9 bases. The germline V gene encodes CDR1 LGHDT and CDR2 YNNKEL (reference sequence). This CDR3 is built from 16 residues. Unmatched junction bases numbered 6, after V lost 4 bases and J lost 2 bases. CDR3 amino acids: CASSPNRGQPGNTIYF. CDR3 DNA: TGTGCCAGCAGCCCAAACAGGGGGCAGCCTGGAAACACCATATATTTT.

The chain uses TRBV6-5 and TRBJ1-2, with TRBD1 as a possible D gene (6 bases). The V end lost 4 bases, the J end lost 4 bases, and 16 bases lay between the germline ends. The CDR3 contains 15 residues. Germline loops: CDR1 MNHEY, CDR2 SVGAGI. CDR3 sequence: CASSSSSGGLYGYTF. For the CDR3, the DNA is TGTGCCAGCAGTTCCTCTTCGGGGGGCCTCTATGGCTACACCTTC.

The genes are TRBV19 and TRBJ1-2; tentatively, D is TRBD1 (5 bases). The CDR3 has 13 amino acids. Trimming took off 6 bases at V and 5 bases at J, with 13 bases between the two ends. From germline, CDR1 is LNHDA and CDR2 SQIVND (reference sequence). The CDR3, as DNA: TGTGCCAGTAGCCAGGGCCGGGGGTATGGCTACACCTTC. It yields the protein CASSQGRGYGYTF.

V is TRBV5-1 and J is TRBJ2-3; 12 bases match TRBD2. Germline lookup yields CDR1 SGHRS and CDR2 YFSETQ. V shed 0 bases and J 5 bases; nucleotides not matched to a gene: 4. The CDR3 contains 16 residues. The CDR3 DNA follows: TGCGCCAGCAGCTTGGGACTAGCGGGAGTGTTAGATACGCAGTATTTT. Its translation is CASSLGLAGVLDTQYF.

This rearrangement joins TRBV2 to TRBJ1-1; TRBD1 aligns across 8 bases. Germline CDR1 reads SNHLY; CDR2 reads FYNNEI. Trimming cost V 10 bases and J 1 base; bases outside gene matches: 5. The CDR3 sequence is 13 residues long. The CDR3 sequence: CATGDRWNTEAFF. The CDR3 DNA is TGTGCCACCGGGGACAGGTGGAACACTGAAGCTTTCTTT.

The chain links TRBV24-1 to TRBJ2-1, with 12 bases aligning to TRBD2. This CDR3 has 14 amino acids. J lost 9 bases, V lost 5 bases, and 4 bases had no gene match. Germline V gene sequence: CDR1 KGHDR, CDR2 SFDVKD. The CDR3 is CATSVTSGRGEQFF. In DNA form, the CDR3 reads TGTGCCACCAGTGTGACTAGCGGGAGAGGTGAGCAGTTCTTC.

In DNA, the CDR3 is TGTGCCAGCAGCTTAGAGCGGGATTACAATGAGCAGTTCTTC. It translates to CASSLERDYNEQFF. The chain joins TRBV11-3 to TRBJ2-1; tentatively, D is TRBD2 (6 bases). Trimming removed 0 bases from V and 4 bases from J, with 7 bases in between. CDR3 length: 14 amino acids. The germline V gene encodes CDR1 SGHNT and CDR2 YENEEA.

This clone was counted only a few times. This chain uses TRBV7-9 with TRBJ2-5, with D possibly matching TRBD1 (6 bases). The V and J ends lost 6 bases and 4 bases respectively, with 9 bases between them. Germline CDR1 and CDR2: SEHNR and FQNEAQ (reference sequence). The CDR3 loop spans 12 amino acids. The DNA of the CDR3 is TGTGCCAGCAGTAGAGGGGGAGAGACCCAGTACTTC. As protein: CASSRGGETQYF.

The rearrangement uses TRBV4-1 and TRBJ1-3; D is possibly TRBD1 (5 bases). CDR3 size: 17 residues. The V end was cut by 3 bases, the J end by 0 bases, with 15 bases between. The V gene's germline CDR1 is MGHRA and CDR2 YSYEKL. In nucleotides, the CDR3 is TGCGCCAGCAGCCATGGGGGGGAGCGGAGCTCTGGAAACACCATATATTTT. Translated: CASSHGGERSSGNTIYF.

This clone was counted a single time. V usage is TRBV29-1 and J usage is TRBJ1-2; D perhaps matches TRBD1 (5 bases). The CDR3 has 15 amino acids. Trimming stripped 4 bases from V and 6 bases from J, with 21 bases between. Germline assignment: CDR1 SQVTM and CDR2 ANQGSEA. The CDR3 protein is CSVARQPNQYDGYTF. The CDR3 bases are TGCAGCGTTGCTAGACAGCCAAACCAGTACGATGGCTACACCTTC.